This TCR beta chain came from a study of cytomegalovirus exposure and HLA in healthy donors. Unmatched junction bases numbered 15, after V lost 5 bases and J lost 2 bases. This CDR3 comprises 18 residues. CDR1 and CDR2 (germline): MDHEN, SYDVKM. This PCR relied on a set of 60 Vbeta primers and 13 Jbeta primers. Here immunoSEQ multiplex PCR was the method, and the copy in TCRdb shows in-frame clones only, minus some. The sample lists around 100,000 clones; 78% were seen once. General study points: Overall, approximately 150 TCR beta chains were annotated as cytomegalovirus-associated. Most TCR sequences were uncommon, yet certain public TCRs appeared in many donors. Beyond CMV serostatus, there was no information to go on about immune exposure.

A remark on this clone: Antigen unknown.

Donors sampled were nominally healthy, though unrecorded immune exposures were likely. The chain combines TRBV28 with TRBJ2-3; TRBD2 agrees at 8 bases. The specimen sequenced was PBMCs. This clonotype originated in a woman in her 40s in good health and CMV-seropositive. The CDR3 nucleotides read TGTGCCAGCAGTACTATATCCCCCCGCGGGAGGTACACAGATACGCAGTATTTT. Translation: CASSTISPRGRYTDTQYF. Using reference TRBV28 and TRBJ2-3 for the parts outside the CDR3, the full variable domain is DVKVTQSSRYLVKRTGEKVFLECVQDMDHENMFWYRQDPGLGLRLIYFSYDVKMKEKGDIPEGYSVSREKKERFSLILESASTNQTSMYLCASSTISPRGRYTDTQYFGPGTRLTVL.